This T cell receptor beta chain is drawn from a study of T-cell reconstitution after alpha-beta-depleted transplantation in children. Study results and limitations: T-cell numbers and diversity one year post-transplant derived largely from freshly generated T cells. Surviving recipient cells, namely T cells and thymic progenitors, were the source of high day-60 TCRbeta diversity in some patients. At around two months after transplant, the alpha-beta T cells were reportedly derived from several hundred expanded clones that came from non-depleted graft cells.

Germline V CDR1 and CDR2: SEHNR, FQNEAQ (reference sequence). The CDR3 loop spans 17 amino acids. J was trimmed by 4 bases and V by 4 bases; bases with no gene match: 16. Unique molecular identifiers were used to barcode this TCRbeta library. TCRdb itself ran the PCR reads through MiXCR, one entry per CDR3 protein. The sample holds a few hundred thousand distinct CDR3 sequences; over 10% are singletons and the top ten take 2.2%. This clonotype has only a few counts. The target antigen is unknown. This chain uses TRBV7-9 with TRBJ2-7, with 7 bases identical to TRBD2. This receptor was taken from a male patient younger than 18 who had a stem cell transplant for acute myeloid leukemia, so the T cells may come from the graft donor. The source was PBMCs, mostly from graft donor cells, collected 360 days after TCRalphabeta/CD19-depleted stem cell transplant. CDR3 nucleotides: TGTGCCAGCAGCTACCCACAATGGACTAGTCTTAGGTACGAGCAGTACTTC. Translating gives CASSYPQWTSLRYEQYF.